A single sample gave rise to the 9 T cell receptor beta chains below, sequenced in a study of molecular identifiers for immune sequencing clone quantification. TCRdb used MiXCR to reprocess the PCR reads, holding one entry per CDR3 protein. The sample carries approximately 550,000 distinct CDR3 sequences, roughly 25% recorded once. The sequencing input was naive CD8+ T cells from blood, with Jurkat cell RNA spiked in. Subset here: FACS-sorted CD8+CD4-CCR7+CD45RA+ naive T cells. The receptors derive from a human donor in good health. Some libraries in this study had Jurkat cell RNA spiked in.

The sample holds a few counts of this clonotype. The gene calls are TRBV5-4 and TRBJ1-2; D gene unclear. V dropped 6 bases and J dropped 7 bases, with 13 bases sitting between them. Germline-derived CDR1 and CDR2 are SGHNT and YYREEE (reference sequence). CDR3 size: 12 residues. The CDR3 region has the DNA TGTGCCAGCACCAAGGCGGGTTCTGGCTACACCTTC. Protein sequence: CASTKAGSGYTF.

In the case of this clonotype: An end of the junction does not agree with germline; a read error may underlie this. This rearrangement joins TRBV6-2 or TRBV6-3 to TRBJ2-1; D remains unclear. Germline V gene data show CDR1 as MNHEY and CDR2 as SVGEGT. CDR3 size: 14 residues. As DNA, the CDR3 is TGTGCCAGCAGTCACTCGGCAGCTTACAATGAGCAGTTCTTC. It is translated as CASSHSAAYNEQFF.

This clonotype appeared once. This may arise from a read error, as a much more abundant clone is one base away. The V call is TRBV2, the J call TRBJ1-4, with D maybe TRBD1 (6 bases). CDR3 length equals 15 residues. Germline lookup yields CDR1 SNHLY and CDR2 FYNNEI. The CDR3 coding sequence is TGTGCCAGCAGTGATTTCAGGGGCAATAATGATAAACTGTTTTTT. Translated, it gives CASSDFRGNNDKLFF.

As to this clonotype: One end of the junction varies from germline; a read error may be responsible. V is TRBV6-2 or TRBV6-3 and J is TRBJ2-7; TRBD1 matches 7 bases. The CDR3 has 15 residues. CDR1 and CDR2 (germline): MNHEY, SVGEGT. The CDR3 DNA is TGTGCCAGCAGAAACGATCACAGGGGTGGCTACGAACAGTACTTC. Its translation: CASRNDHRGGYEQYF.

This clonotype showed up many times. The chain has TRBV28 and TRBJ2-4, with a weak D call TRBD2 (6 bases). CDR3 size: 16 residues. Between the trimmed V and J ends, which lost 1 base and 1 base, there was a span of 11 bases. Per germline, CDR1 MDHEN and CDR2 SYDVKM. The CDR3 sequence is CASSLFSLAAKNIQYF. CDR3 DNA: TGTGCCAGCAGTTTATTTTCGCTAGCGGCCAAAAACATTCAGTACTTC.

Here the CDR3 DNA reads TGTGCCAGCAGTTACACGACATATGGCTACACCTTC. This sequence encodes CASSYTTYGYTF. The chain is built from TRBV6-2 or TRBV6-3 and TRBJ1-2; D is uncertain. The length of the CDR3 is 12 residues. Trimming pared 2 bases from V and 5 bases from J, leaving 6 bases between. The V gene's germline CDR1 is MNHEY and CDR2 SVGEGT.

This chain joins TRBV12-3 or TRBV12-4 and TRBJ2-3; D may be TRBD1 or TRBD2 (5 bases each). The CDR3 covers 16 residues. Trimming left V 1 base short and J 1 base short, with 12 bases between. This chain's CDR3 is CASSLDGGSRTDTQYF. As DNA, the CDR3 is TGTGCCAGCAGTTTAGATGGGGGTTCCCGCACAGATACGCAGTATTTT.

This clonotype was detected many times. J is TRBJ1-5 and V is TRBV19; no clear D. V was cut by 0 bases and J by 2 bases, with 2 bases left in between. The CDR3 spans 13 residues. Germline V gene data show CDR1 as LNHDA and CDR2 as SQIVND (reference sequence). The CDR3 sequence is CASSIDGNQPQHF. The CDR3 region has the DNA TGTGCCAGTAGTATAGATGGCAATCAGCCCCAGCATTTT.

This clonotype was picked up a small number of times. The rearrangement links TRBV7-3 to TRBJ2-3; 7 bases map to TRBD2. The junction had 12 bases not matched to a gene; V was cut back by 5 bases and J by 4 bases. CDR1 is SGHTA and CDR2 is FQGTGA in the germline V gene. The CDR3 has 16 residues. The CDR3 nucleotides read TGTGCCAGCAGCCCCGACCGGGACTACCAACCAGATACGCAGTATTTT. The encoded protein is CASSPDRDYQPDTQYF.